What follows is one T cell receptor beta chain and its context. This CDR3 is 15 amino acids long. Per germline, CDR1 SGHRS and CDR2 YFSETQ. V dropped 0 bases and J dropped 4 bases, with 13 bases sitting between them. The data stem from a study of blood T cell repertoires in COVID-19. Overall study context: In each case, the material was cDNA or gDNA derived from T cells, B-cell-depleted T cells, or PBMCs.

Profiling relied on immunoSEQ multiplex PCR, and the TCRdb table lists in-frame clones only, not all of them. In the table there are around 200,000 clones, about 90% of which are singletons. Clinical history reported by participants formed the basis on which cohorts were assigned. Recovered participants had two consecutive negative NP/OP PCR tests, healthcare professional clearance, or symptom resolution. The source of this sequence is a man between 25 and 39 years old who had recovered from COVID-19. The sequencing sample was made of PBMCs or T cells enriched from blood (not recorded which). The chain joins TRBV5-1 to TRBJ1-1; a weak D match, TRBD1 (6 bases). The CDR3 spells CASSLAGGAGTEAFF. CDR3 DNA sequence: TGCGCCAGCAGCTTGGCGGGGGGCGCGGGCACTGAAGCTTTCTTT.